The next 19 T cell receptor beta chains were all read from a single sample in a study of cytomegalovirus exposure and HLA in healthy donors. A multiplex PCR was run with 60 Vbeta primers and 13 Jbeta primers. The repertoire was sequenced with immunoSEQ multiplex PCR; TCRdb's copy has only in-frame clones and lacks some. The sample yields 150,000 to 200,000 clones, just under 85% seen once. Sequenced material: PBMCs. These receptors all come from a girl aged 5 to 17 in good health and CMV-seropositive.

This chain links TRBV9 with TRBJ1-1; 9 nucleotides agree with TRBD1. The V and J ends lost 1 base and 4 bases, in that order; junction bases with no gene match: 2. The CDR3 length is 14 residues. Germline lookup yields CDR1 SGDLS and CDR2 YYNGEE. The CDR3 region is CASSVWDRATEAFF. The CDR3 nucleotides are TGTGCCAGCAGCGTATGGGACAGGGCCACTGAAGCTTTCTTT.

This clone was observed a single time. The chain employs TRBV5-6 and TRBJ2-1, with 9 bases that match TRBD1. V shed 2 bases and J 10 bases; nucleotides not matched to a gene: 10. The germline CDR1 and CDR2 sequences are SGHDT and YYEEEE. This CDR3 is 15 amino acids long. The chain's CDR3 is CASSFDRGVSVEQFF. The CDR3 DNA reads as TGTGCCAGCAGCTTTGACAGGGGGGTGTCTGTGGAGCAGTTCTTC.

The chain uses TRBV5-4 and TRBJ2-3; 8 nucleotides match TRBD2. Germline CDR1 is SGHNT and CDR2 is YYREEE (reference sequence). V lost 4 bases, J lost 3 bases, and 19 bases stayed unmatched. There are 19 residues in the CDR3. The chain's CDR3 is CASSDRIKPGLEFTDTQYF. DNA for the CDR3: TGTGCCAGCAGCGACCGCATAAAACCGGGACTAGAATTTACAGATACGCAGTATTTT.

This clone was seen only a few times. The chain recombines TRBV5-6 with TRBJ1-1; no firm D call. Trimming stripped 0 bases from V and 1 base from J, with 7 bases between. The CDR3 extends over 14 amino acids. Germline-derived CDR1 and CDR2 are SGHDT and YYEEEE. The chain's CDR3 is CASSLAGPNTEAFF. CDR3 bases: TGTGCCAGCAGCTTGGCAGGTCCGAACACTGAAGCTTTCTTT. The entire variable domain, with the rest obtained from reference TRBV5-6 and TRBJ1-1, is as follows: DAGVTQSPTHLIKTRGQQVTLRCSPKSGHDTVSWYQQALGQGPQFIFQYYEEEERQRGNFPDRFSGHQFPNYSSELNVNALLLGDSALYLCASSLAGPNTEAFFGQGTRLTVV.

The rearrangement uses TRBV6-6 and TRBJ1-1, with D tentatively TRBD1 (6 bases). The germline CDR1 and CDR2 sequences are MNHNY and SVGAGI (reference sequence). The ends were cut back, 6 bases at V and 1 base at J, with 12 bases in the middle. The CDR3 runs to 14 residues. CDR3 sequence (DNA): TGTGCCAGCAGAACCGGGACACCGAACACTGAAGCTTTCTTT. This gives the protein CASRTGTPNTEAFF.

This clone was recorded a few times. The gene calls are TRBV10-2 and TRBJ2-7, with TRBD2 matching over 8 bases. Germline CDR1 WSHSY, CDR2 SAAADI. The CDR3 totals 14 residues. Trimming removed 7 bases from V and 5 bases from J; junction bases left unmatched: 10. The DNA for the CDR3 is TGCGCCAGCACTGCCGGGACTAGATTGCACGAGCAGTACTTC. Protein: CASTAGTRLHEQYF.

This chain joins TRBV7-3 and TRBJ1-2; a possible D gene is TRBD1 (5 bases). Trimming removed 4 bases at V and 4 bases at J, with 10 bases between. The CDR3 is made up of 13 amino acids. Per germline, CDR1 SGHTA and CDR2 FQGTGA. The CDR3 DNA follows: TGTGCCAGCAGCTCTCTAGACAGCTATGGCTACACCTTC. The encoded protein is CASSSLDSYGYTF. Full variable domain (missing parts from reference TRBV7-3 and TRBJ1-2): GAGVSQTPSNKVTEKGKYVELRCDPISGHTALYWYRQSLGQGPEFLIYFQGTGAADDSGLPNDRFFAVRPEGSVSTLKIQRTERGDSAVYLCASSSLDSYGYTFGSGTRLTVV.

The chain joins TRBV13 to TRBJ1-1; 7 bases line up with TRBD1. V lost 2 bases to trimming and J lost 11 bases; unmatched junction nucleotides: 5. The CDR3 covers 12 residues. Germline assignment: CDR1 PRHDT and CDR2 FYEKMQ (reference sequence). DNA of the CDR3: TGTGCCAGCAGCTTAAGTTGGGGACAGGCTTTCTTT. This sequence encodes CASSLSWGQAFF.

Details on this clone: Different DNA sequences within this sample yield the same CDR3. The chain combines TRBV7-9 with TRBJ1-2; 8 bases align to TRBD1. The ends lost 1 base at V and 0 bases at J; junction bases unmatched: 4. There are 16 residues in the CDR3. The germline CDR1 and CDR2 sequences are SEHNR and FQNEAQ (reference sequence). The CDR3 here is CASSLGGQEANYGYTF. The DNA of the CDR3 is TGTGCCAGCAGCTTAGGGGGACAGGAGGCTAACTATGGCTACACCTTC. The variable domain in full, completed from reference TRBV7-9 and TRBJ1-2, reads DTGVSQNPRHKITKRGQNVTFRCDPISEHNRLYWYRQTLGQGPEFLTYFQNEAQLEKSRLLSDRFSAERPKGSFSTLEIQRTEQGDSAMYLCASSLGGQEANYGYTFGSGTRLTVV.

Written as DNA, the CDR3 is TGTGCCAGTAAGGAGACGCCTAGGGGCTCTGGCTACACCTTC. It translates to CASKETPRGSGYTF. The chain has TRBV19 and TRBJ1-2; tentatively, D is TRBD1 (5 bases). Trimming took 7 bases from V and 7 from J, leaving 19 bases between them. This CDR3 region has 14 residues. The germline CDR1 and CDR2 sequences are LNHDA and SQIVND (reference sequence).

The V gene is TRBV2, the J gene TRBJ1-1, with 9 positions matching TRBD1. The ends lost 6 bases at V and 1 base at J; junction bases unmatched: 3. CDR3 length: 14 residues. Germline CDR1 reads SNHLY; CDR2 reads FYNNEI. This CDR3 is CASRTGGSNTEAFF. The CDR3 DNA sequence: TGTGCCAGCAGAACAGGGGGCTCGAACACTGAAGCTTTCTTT.

V gene TRBV27 combines with J gene TRBJ1-1; no firm D call. Trimming took off 5 bases at V and 1 base at J, with 11 bases between the two ends. The germline V gene has CDR1 MNHEY and CDR2 SMNVEV (reference sequence). The CDR3 runs 14 residues. CDR3 in DNA: TGTGCCAGCAGTCTGCGGCATCCGAACACTGAAGCTTTCTTT. It specifies CASSLRHPNTEAFF.

The V gene is TRBV5-1, the J gene TRBJ2-7; 11 bases align to TRBD1. Germline lookup yields CDR1 SGHRS and CDR2 YFSETQ. The ends lost 5 bases at V and 5 bases at J; junction bases unmatched: 9. The CDR3 runs 15 residues. The CDR3: CASRIGQGAPDEQYF. CDR3 sequence (DNA): TGCGCCAGCAGAATTGGACAGGGGGCGCCGGACGAGCAGTACTTC.

As DNA, the CDR3 is TGTGCCAGCAGCTTTTGGGACAGGGGGGCAGATACGCAGTATTTT. Amino acids: CASSFWDRGADTQYF. V usage is TRBV5-6 and J usage is TRBJ2-3, with 11 bases fitting TRBD1. This CDR3 region has 15 residues. Germline V lookup: CDR1 SGHDT, CDR2 YYEEEE. Losses at the gene ends were 2 bases for V and 4 bases for J; bases not matched to a gene: 3.

V is TRBV5-1 and J is TRBJ1-1; D gene unclear. The CDR3 is made up of 12 amino acids. V lost 7 bases and J 1 base, leaving 8 bases between the germline ends. From germline, CDR1 is SGHRS and CDR2 YFSETQ. In DNA, the CDR3 is TGCGCCAGCCGAAGACAGAACACTGAAGCTTTCTTT. Translating gives CASRRQNTEAFF.

The V and J genes are TRBV21-1 and TRBJ2-7; the table's D gene call, TRBD1, was not cross checked with the DNA. TRBV21-1 counts as a pseudogene. The CDR3 sequence is 16 residues long. The CDR3 protein is CASSFHRDRGTYEQYF. DNA for the CDR3: TGTGCCAGCAGCTTCCACCGGGACAGGGGAACGTACGAGCAGTACTTC.

The V call is TRBV10-3, the J call TRBJ1-3; no clear D gene. Germline lookup yields CDR1 ENHRY and CDR2 SYGVKD. With 4 bases removed from V and 0 bases from J, the gap between germline ends came to 13 bases. This CDR3 is 16 amino acids long. In DNA, the CDR3 is TGTGCCATCAGTGTCCCAGACTTCAGCTCTGGAAACACCATATATTTT. Translated, it gives CAISVPDFSSGNTIYF.

The chain uses TRBV6-5 and TRBJ1-5, with TRBD1 identical over 7 bases. Germline lookup yields CDR1 MNHEY and CDR2 SVGAGI. V was clipped by 6 bases and J by 6 bases; unmatched bases: 5. The CDR3 is 13 amino acids. For the CDR3, the DNA is TGTGCCAGCAGACAGGGGTCGGGTCAGCCCCAGCATTTT. Its translation is CASRQGSGQPQHF.

V and J are TRBV6-5 and TRBJ2-7; possibly TRBD1 for D (6 bases). This CDR3 is built from 13 residues. The V and J ends lost 2 bases and 2 bases respectively, with 7 bases between them. Per the germline V gene, CDR1 is MNHEY and CDR2 is SVGAGI. The CDR3: CASSYAGAYEQYF. The CDR3 DNA reads as TGTGCCAGCAGTTACGCAGGGGCCTACGAGCAGTACTTC.